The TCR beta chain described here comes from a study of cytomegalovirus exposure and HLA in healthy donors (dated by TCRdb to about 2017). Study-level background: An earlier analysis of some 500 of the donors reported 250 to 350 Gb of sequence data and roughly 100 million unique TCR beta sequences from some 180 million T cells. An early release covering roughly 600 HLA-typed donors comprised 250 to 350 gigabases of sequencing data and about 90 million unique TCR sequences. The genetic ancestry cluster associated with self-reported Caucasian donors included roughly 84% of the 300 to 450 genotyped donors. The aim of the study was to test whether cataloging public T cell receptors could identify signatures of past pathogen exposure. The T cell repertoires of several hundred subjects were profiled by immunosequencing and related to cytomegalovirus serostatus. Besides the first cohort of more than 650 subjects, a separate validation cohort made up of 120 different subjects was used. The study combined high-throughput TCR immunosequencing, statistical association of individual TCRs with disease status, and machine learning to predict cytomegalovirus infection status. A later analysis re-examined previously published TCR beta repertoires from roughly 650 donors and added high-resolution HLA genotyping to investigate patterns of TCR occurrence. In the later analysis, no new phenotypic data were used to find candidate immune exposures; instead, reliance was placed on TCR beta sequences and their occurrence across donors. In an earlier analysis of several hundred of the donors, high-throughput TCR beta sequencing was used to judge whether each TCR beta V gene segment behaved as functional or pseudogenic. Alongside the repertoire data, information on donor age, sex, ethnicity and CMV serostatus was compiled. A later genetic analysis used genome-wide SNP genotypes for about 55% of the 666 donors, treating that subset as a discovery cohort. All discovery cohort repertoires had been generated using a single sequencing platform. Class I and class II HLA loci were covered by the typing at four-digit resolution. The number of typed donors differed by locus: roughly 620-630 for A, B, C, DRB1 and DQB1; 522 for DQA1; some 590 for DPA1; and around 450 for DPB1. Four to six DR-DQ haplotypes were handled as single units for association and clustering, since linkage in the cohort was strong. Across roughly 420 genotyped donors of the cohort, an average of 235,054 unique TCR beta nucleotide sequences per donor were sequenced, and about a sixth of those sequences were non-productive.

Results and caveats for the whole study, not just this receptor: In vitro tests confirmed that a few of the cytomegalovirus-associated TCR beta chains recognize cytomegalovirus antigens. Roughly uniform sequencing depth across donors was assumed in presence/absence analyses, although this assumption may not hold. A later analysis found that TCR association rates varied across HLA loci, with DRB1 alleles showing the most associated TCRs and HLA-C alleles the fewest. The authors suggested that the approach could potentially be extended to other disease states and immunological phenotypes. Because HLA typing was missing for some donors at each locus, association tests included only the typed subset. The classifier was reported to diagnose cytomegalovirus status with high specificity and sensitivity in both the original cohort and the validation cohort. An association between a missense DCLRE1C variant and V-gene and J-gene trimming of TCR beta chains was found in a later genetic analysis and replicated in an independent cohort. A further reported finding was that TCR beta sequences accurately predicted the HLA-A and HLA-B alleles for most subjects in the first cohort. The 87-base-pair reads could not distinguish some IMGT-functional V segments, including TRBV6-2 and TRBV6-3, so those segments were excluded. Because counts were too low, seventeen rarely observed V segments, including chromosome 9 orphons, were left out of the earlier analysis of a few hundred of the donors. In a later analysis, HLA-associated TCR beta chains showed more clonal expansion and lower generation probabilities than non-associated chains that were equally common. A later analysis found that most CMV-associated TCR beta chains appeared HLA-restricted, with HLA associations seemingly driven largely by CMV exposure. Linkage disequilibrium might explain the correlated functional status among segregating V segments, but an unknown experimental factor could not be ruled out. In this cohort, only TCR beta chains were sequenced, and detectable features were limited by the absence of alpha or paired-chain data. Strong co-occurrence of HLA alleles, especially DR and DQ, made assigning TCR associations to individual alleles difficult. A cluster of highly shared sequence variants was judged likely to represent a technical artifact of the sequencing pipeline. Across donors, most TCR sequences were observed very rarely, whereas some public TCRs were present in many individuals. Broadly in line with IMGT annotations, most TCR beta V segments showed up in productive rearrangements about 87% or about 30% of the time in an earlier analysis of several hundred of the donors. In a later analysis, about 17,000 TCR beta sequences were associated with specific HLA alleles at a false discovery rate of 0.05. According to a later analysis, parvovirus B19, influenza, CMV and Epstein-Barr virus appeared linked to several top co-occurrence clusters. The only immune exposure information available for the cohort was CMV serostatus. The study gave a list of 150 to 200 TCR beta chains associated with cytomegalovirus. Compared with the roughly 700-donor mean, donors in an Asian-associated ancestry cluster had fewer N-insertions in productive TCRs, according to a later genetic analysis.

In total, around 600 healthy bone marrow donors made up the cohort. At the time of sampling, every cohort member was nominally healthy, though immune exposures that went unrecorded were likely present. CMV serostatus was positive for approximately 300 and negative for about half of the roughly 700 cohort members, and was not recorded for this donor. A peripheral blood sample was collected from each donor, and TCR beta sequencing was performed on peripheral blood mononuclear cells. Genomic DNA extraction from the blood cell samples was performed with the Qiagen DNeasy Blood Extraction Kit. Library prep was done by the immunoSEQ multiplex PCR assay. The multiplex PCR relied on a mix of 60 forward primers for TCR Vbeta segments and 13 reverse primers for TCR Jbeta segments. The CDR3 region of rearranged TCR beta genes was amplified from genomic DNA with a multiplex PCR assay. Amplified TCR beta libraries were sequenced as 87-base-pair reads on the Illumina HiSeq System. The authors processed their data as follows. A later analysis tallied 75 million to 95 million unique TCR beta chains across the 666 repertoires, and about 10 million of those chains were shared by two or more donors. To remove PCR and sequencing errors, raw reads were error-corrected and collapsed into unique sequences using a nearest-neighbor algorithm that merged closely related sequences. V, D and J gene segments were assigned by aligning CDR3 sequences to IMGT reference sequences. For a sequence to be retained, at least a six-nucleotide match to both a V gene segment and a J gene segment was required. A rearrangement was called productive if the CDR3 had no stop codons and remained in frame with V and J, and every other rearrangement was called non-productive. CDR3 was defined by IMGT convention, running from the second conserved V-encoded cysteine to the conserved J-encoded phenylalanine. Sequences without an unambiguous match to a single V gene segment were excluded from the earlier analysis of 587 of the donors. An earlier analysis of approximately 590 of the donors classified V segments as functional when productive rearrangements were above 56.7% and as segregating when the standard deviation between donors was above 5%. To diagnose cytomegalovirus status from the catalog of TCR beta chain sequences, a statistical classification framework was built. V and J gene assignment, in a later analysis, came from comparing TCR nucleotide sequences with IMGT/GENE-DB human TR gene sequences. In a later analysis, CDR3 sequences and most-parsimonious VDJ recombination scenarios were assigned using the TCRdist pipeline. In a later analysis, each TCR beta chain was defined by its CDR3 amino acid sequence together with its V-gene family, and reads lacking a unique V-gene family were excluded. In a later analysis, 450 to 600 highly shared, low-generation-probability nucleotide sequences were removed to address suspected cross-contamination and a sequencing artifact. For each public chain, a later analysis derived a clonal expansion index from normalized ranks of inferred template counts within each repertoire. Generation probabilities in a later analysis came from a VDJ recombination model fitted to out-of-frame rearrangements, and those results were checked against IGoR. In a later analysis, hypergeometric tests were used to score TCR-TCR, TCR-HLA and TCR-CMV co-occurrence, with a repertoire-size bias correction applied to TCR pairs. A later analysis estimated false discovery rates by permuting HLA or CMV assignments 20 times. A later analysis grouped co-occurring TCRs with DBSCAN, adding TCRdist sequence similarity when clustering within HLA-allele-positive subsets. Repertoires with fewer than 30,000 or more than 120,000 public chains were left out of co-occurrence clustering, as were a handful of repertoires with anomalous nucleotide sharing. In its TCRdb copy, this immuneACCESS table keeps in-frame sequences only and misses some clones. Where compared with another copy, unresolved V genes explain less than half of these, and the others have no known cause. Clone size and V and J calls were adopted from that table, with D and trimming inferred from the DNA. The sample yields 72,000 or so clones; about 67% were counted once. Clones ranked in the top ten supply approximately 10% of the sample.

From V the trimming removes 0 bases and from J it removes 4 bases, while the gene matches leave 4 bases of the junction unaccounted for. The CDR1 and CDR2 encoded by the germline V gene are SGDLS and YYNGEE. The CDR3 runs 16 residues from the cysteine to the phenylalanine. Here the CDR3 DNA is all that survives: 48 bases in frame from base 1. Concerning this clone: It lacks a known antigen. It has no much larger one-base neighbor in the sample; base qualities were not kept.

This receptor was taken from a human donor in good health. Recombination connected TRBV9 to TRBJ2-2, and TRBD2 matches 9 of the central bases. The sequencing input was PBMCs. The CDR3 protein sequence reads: CASSVESGRFTGELFF. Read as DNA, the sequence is TGTGCCAGCAGCGTAGAGAGCGGGAGGTTCACCGGGGAGCTGTTTTTT.